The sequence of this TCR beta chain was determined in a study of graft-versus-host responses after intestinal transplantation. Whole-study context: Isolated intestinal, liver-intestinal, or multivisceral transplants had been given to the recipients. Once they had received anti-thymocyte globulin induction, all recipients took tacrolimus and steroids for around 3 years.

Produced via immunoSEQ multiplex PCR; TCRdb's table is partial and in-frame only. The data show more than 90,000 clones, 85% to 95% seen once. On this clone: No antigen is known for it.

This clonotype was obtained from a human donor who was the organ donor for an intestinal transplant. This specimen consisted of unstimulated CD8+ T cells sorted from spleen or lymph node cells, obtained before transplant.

CDR3 DNA: TGTGCCAGCACCAGGAACCCCCCGTATGGCTACACCTTC. It yields the protein CASTRNPPYGYTF. This chain links TRBV6-5 with TRBJ1-2; D is unresolved. Germline CDR1 reads MNHEY; CDR2 reads SVGAGI. The V end lost 7 bases, the J end lost 5 bases, and 14 bases lay between the germline ends. CDR3 length: 13 amino acids.